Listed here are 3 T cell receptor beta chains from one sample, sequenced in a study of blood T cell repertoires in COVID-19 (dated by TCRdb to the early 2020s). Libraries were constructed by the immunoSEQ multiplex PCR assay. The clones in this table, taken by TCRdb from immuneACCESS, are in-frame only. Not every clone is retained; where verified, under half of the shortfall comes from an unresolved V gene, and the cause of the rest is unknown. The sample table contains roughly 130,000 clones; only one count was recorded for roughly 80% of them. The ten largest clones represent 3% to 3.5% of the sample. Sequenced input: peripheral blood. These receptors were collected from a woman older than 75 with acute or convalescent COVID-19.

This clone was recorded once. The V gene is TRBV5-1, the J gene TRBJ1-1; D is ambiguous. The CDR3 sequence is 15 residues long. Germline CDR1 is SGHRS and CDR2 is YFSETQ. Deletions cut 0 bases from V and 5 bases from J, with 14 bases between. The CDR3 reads CASSLGGNYGTEAFF. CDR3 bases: TGCGCCAGCAGCTTGGGAGGGAATTACGGGACTGAAGCTTTCTTT. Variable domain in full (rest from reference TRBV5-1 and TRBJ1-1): KAGVTQTPRYLIKTRGQQVTLSCSPISGHRSVSWYQQTPGQGLQFLFEYFSETQRNKGNFPGRFSGRQFSNSRSEMNVSTLELGDSALYLCASSLGGNYGTEAFFGQGTRLTVV.

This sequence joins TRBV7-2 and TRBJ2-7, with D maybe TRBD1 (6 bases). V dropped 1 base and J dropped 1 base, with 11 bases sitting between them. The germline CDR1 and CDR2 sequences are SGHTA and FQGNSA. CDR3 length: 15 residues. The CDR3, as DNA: TGTGCCAGCAGCTTAGATGGGGGCGGTTCCTACGAGCAGTACTTC. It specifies CASSLDGGGSYEQYF.

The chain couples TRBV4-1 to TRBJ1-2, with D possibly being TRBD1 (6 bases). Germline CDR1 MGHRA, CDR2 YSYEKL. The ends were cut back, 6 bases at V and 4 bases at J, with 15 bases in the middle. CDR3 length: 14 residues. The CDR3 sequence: CASSTTGSAYGYTF. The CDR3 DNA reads TGCGCCAGCAGTACTACAGGGTCCGCCTATGGCTACACCTTC.